This TCR beta chain emerged from a study of blood T cell repertoires in COVID-19. The overall study: Sites in the United States, Italy and Spain provided acute and convalescent COVID-19 samples. T cells, B-cell-depleted T cells, or PBMCs supplied cDNA or gDNA.

Authors' methods: From reference gene primer amplification, estimates of nucleated cell counts were derived. Generated by immunoSEQ multiplex PCR, the TCRdb table keeps only in-frame clones and is missing some. The V and J calls and clone size are taken from that table; D and trimming were inferred from the DNA. The sample shows roughly 74,000 clones, 80% to 90% of them seen only once. The CDR3 runs 14 residues. J lost 6 bases, V lost 6 bases, and 4 bases had no gene match. Germline-derived CDR1 and CDR2 are SNHLY and FYNNEI. V usage is TRBV2 and J usage is TRBJ1-4; 10 nucleotides line up with TRBD1. The material sequenced was peripheral blood. This clonotype was obtained from an older man with acute or convalescent COVID-19. The CDR3 bases are TGTGCCAGCAGCAGTGACAGGGGGCATGAAAAACTGTTTTTT. The encoded protein is CASSSDRGHEKLFF.